This T cell receptor (beta chain) was captured in a study of T cell responses to AZD1222 COVID-19 vaccine. Sequencing used immunoSEQ multiplex PCR; TCRdb keeps in-frame clones, though not all of them. The data hold about 160,000 clones, with 80% to 90% observed a single time. The TCR was taken from an adult in good health. The sample was peripheral blood, taken on day 0 of AZD1222 vaccination.

The CDR3 reads CASGLVHGQGAPYEQYF. The DNA for the CDR3 is TGTGCTAGTGGTTTGGTACATGGGCAGGGGGCTCCCTACGAGCAGTACTTC. This rearrangement joins TRBV12-5 to TRBJ2-7; 8 bases line up with TRBD1. The CDR3 consists of 17 residues. In germline, CDR1 is LGHNT, CDR2 FRNRAP. J gave up 2 bases and V 0 bases, and 9 bases lay outside the gene matches. Filled out from reference TRBV12-5 and TRBJ2-7, the complete variable domain reads DARVTQTPRHKVTEMGQEVTMRCQPILGHNTVFWYRQTMMQGLELLAYFRNRAPLDDSGMPKDRFSAEMPDATLATLKIQPSEPRDSAVYFCASGLVHGQGAPYEQYFGPGTRLTVT.